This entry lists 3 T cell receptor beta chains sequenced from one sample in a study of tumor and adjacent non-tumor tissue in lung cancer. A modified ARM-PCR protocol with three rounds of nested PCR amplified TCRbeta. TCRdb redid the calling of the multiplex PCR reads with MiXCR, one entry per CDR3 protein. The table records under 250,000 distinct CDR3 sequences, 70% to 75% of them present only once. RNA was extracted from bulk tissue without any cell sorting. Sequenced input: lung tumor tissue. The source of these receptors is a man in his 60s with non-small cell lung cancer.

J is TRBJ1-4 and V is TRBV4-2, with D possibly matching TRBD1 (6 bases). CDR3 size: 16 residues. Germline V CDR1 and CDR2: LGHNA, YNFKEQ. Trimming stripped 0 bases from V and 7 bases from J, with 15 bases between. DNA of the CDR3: TGTGCCAGCAGCCAAGAAGGGGGGGGTCAGGCTGAAAAACTGTTTTTT. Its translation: CASSQEGGGQAEKLFF.

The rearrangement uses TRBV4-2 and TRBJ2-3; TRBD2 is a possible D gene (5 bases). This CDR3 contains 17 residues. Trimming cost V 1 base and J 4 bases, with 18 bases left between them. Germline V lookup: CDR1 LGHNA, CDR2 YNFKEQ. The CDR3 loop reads CASSQALTNGISDTQYF. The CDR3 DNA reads TGTGCCAGCAGCCAAGCGTTAACTAACGGGATCTCAGATACGCAGTATTTT.

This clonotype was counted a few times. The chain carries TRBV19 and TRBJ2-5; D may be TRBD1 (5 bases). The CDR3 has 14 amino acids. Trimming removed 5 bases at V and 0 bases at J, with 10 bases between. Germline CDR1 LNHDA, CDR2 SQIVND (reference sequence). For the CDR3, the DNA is TGTGCCAGTAGTCAGGGCGGATACCAAGAGACCCAGTACTTC. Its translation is CASSQGGYQETQYF.